These T cell receptor beta chains were read from a single sample in a study of T cell clonotyping in hematopoietic cell transplantation. Produced via immunoSEQ multiplex PCR; TCRdb's table is partial and in-frame only. The sample has 15,000 to 20,000 clones; approximately 80% are singletons. The sequencing here drew on peripheral blood mononuclear cells, taken before stem cell transplant. The receptors shown here come from a man in his fifties or sixties with acute myeloid leukemia. Some clones in this sample may be carry-over from other donors' samples. CDR3s include the opening cysteine and the closing phenylalanine or tryptophan. D genes are given only for firm matches. Expanded clones are given a class, and other clones once, few, many or no size at all.

j_gene,v_gene,d_gene,abundance,CDR3aa,CDR3nt
TRBJ2-1,TRBV4-1,.,.,CASSHRLDDEQFF,TGCGCCAGCAGCCATCGGTTAGACGATGAGCAGTTCTTC
TRBJ2-1,TRBV11-1,.,.,CASSLDGDREEQFF,TGTGCCAGCAGCTTAGATGGGGATAGGGAGGAGCAGTTCTTC
TRBJ2-3,TRBV10-3,.,.,CAISESWESSTDTQYF,TGTGCCATCAGTGAGTCCTGGGAGAGTAGCACAGATACGCAGTATTTT
TRBJ2-1,TRBV11-3,.,.,CASSPPGAIYNEQFF,TGTGCCAGCAGCCCTCCAGGGGCCATTTACAATGAGCAGTTCTTC
TRBJ2-5,TRBV5-6,TRBD1,.,CASSLRQGRETQYF,TGTGCCAGCAGCTTGAGACAGGGCCGTGAGACCCAGTACTTC
TRBJ1-5,TRBV2,.,.,CASGGANQPQHF,TGTGCCAGCGGAGGGGCCAATCAGCCCCAGCATTTT
TRBJ2-3,TRBV9,.,few,CASSVEGHPSTDTQYF,TGTGCCAGCAGCGTAGAAGGACACCCTAGCACAGATACGCAGTATTTT
TRBJ2-5,TRBV18,TRBD2,.,CASSLRGGEQETQYF,TGTGCCAGCTCACTTCGCGGGGGGGAACAAGAGACCCAGTACTTC
TRBJ2-7,TRBV7-9,TRBD1,.,CASSPGTGTYEQYF,TGTGCCAGCAGCCCCGGGACAGGGACCTACGAGCAGTACTTC
TRBJ2-7,TRBV29-1,.,once,CSVEIPVAKQYF,TGCAGCGTTGAAATACCCGTCGCTAAGCAGTACTTC